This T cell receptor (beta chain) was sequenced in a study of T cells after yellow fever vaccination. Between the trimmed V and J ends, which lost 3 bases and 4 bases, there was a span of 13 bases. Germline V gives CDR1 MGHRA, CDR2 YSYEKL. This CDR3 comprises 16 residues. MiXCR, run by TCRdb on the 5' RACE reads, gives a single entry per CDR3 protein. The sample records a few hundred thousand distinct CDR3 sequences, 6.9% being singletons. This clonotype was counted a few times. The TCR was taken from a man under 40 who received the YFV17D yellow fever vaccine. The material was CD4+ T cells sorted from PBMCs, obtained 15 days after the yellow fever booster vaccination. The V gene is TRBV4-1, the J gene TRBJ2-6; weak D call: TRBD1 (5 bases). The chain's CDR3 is CASSHPGRAGANVLTF. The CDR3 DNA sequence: TGCGCCAGCAGCCACCCTGGCAGGGCCGGGGCCAACGTCCTGACTTTC.